Listed below are T cell receptor beta chains from one sample, sequenced in a study of early T cells in non-severe SARS-CoV-2 infection. TCRdb re-derived calls from the 5' RACE reads in MiXCR, one entry per CDR3 protein. The sample carries some 25,000 distinct CDR3 sequences, around 4% recorded once. The sequenced material came from whole blood. The receptors come from an adult who was a healthcare worker with PCR-confirmed SARS-CoV-2 infection or an uninfected control (not recorded which). The CDR3 runs from the conserved cysteine through the conserved F or W. Each record gives: J gene, V gene, D gene, CDR3 length, CDR3 protein. A D gene is named only where the DNA matches it firmly.

>TRBJ1-2|TRBV4-2|NA|16
CASSQEATVVDYGYTF
>TRBJ1-6|TRBV10-3|NA|13
CAVGPDLLTPLHF
>TRBJ2-5|TRBV4-3|TRBD2|15
CASSQELASQETQYF
>TRBJ2-7|TRBV5-6|TRBD1|16
CASSRGQAKLIYEQYF
>TRBJ2-5|TRBV11-2|NA|16
CASSAGGETMQETQYF
>TRBJ2-3|TRBV19|NA|15
CASSPLNSDTDTQYF
>TRBJ2-7|TRBV20-1|NA|14
CSAREAGGVSEQYF
>TRBJ2-2|TRBV20-1|NA|15
CSAKALSGGAGELFF
>TRBJ1-5|TRBV24-1|NA|14
CATSAPGDNQPQHF
>TRBJ2-1|TRBV2|TRBD1|13
CASRPRQGSEQFF
>TRBJ2-4|TRBV7-8|NA|13
CASSLPGKNIQYF
>TRBJ2-2|TRBV7-3|TRBD1|15
CASSTGTGRNGELFF
>TRBJ2-2|TRBV6-2/TRBV6-3|NA|15
CANSRRGGGTGELFF
>TRBJ2-4|TRBV4-3|NA|16
CASSQERALAANIQYF
>TRBJ2-1|TRBV19|NA|17
CASSTLFWLERVNEQFF
>TRBJ2-1|TRBV12-3/TRBV12-4|NA|11
CASSLGNEQFF
>TRBJ2-3|TRBV6-6|NA|11
CASGGGDTQYF
>TRBJ2-7|TRBV6-6|NA|12
CASSYSAGEQYF
>TRBJ2-3|TRBV7-2|TRBD1|17
CASSLGGGQGSTDTQYF
>TRBJ2-4|TRBV7-2|TRBD2|17
CASSLVLAGSVKNIQYF
>TRBJ1-1|TRBV14|NA|13
CASSQVAHTEAFF
>TRBJ2-1|TRBV15|NA|17
CATSTYRDPTPNNEQFF
>TRBJ2-5|TRBV19|NA|14
CATRPGGPQETQYF
>TRBJ2-1|TRBV7-8|NA|16
CASSSNRDSFVIEQFF